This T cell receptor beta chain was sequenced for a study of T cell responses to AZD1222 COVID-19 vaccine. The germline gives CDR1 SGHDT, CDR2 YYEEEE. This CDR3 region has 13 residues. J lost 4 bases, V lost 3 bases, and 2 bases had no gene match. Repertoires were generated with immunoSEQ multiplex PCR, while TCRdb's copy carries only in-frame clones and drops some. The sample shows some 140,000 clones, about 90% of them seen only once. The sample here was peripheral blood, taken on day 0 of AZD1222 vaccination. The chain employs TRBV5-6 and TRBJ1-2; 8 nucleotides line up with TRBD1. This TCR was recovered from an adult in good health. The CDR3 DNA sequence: TGTGCCAGCAGCTCGGACAGGGTCTATGGCTACACCTTC. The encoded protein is CASSSDRVYGYTF.